The rows below give T cell receptor beta chains drawn from one sample of a study of blood T cell repertoires in COVID-19. Using immunoSEQ multiplex PCR, the repertoire was profiled, and TCRdb retains in-frame clones only, with some absent. The profile shows about 190,000 clones, about nine tenths of them singletons. The sequencing sample was made of peripheral blood. Receptors were obtained from a man in his forties or fifties with acute or convalescent COVID-19. The CDR3 runs from the conserved cysteine through the conserved F or W. Fields, in order: CDR3 DNA, CDR3 protein, J gene, V gene, clone size, D gene. The D gene is left open where the match is weak. Only some rows state a clone size, as once, few, many or a class for expanded clones.

cdr3_nt: TGTGCCTGGAGTGTCCCGGACAGGAGGAACACTGAAGCTTTCTTT
cdr3_aa: CAWSVPDRRNTEAFF
j_call: TRBJ1-1
v_call: TRBV30
clone_size: -
d_call: TRBD1

cdr3_nt: TGTGCCAGCAGCTCCACGACAGGGAGTGGAAACACCATATATTTT
cdr3_aa: CASSSTTGSGNTIYF
j_call: TRBJ1-3
v_call: TRBV5-5
clone_size: once
d_call: TRBD1

cdr3_nt: TGTGCCAGCAGCTTCAACAGGAATTCACCCCTCCACTTT
cdr3_aa: CASSFNRNSPLHF
j_call: TRBJ1-6
v_call: TRBV7-2
clone_size: -
d_call: -

cdr3_nt: TGTGCCAGCAGTTTCGCGGGCGTTAGATTCCACGAGCAGTACTTC
cdr3_aa: CASSFAGVRFHEQYF
j_call: TRBJ2-7
v_call: TRBV27
clone_size: -
d_call: -

cdr3_nt: TGCAGTGCTGAGGGGGATGAAAAACTGTTTTTT
cdr3_aa: CSAEGDEKLFF
j_call: TRBJ1-4
v_call: TRBV20-1
clone_size: -
d_call: -

cdr3_nt: TGCGCCAGCAGCCAAGGAGCTGGGGGACAGGCCCTCTCACCCCTCCACTTT
cdr3_aa: CASSQGAGGQALSPLHF
j_call: TRBJ1-6
v_call: TRBV4-1
clone_size: few
d_call: TRBD1

cdr3_nt: TGTGCCAGCAGCTTTGTTGGACATGACACTGAAGCTTTCTTT
cdr3_aa: CASSFVGHDTEAFF
j_call: TRBJ1-1
v_call: TRBV5-5
clone_size: once
d_call: -

cdr3_nt: TGTGCCAGCAGCGCCCGGGGGGATAGCAATCAGCCCCAGCATTTT
cdr3_aa: CASSARGDSNQPQHF
j_call: TRBJ1-5
v_call: TRBV13
clone_size: -
d_call: -

cdr3_nt: TGTGCCAGCAGCCGGACAGGGACTGGAAACACCATATATTTT
cdr3_aa: CASSRTGTGNTIYF
j_call: TRBJ1-3
v_call: TRBV5-5
clone_size: -
d_call: TRBD1

cdr3_nt: TGTGCCAGCTCACGGGGGCTCCAAGAGACCCAGTACTTC
cdr3_aa: CASSRGLQETQYF
j_call: TRBJ2-5
v_call: TRBV18
clone_size: -
d_call: -

cdr3_nt: TGTGCCAGCAGCCAGAGCTCTGGGGCCAACGTCCTGACTTTC
cdr3_aa: CASSQSSGANVLTF
j_call: TRBJ2-6
v_call: TRBV6-2/TRBV6-3
clone_size: -
d_call: -

cdr3_nt: TGTGCCAGCAGCTCGGGACAGCCGGCGGGGCCCCAGCATTTT
cdr3_aa: CASSSGQPAGPQHF
j_call: TRBJ1-5
v_call: TRBV7-2
clone_size: -
d_call: TRBD1

cdr3_nt: TGCGCCAGCAGCTTGGTCAGGGGGCGGTTGAATGAGCAGTTCTTC
cdr3_aa: CASSLVRGRLNEQFF
j_call: TRBJ2-1
v_call: TRBV5-1
clone_size: -
d_call: TRBD1

cdr3_nt: TGTGCCTGGAGTGTAAACAGGGGGCCTCGTGAAAAACTGTTTTTT
cdr3_aa: CAWSVNRGPREKLFF
j_call: TRBJ1-4
v_call: TRBV30
clone_size: -
d_call: TRBD1

cdr3_nt: TGTGCCAGCAGTCAGCAGGGAAATGGCTACACCTTC
cdr3_aa: CASSQQGNGYTF
j_call: TRBJ1-2
v_call: TRBV28
clone_size: -
d_call: -

cdr3_nt: TGTGCCAGCAGTCTACCCTCGGCGGGGGGGGAGACCCAGTACTTC
cdr3_aa: CASSLPSAGGETQYF
j_call: TRBJ2-5
v_call: TRBV28
clone_size: -
d_call: TRBD2

cdr3_nt: TGCGCCAGCAGCTTCGAATCCGGGGAAAAACTGTTTTTT
cdr3_aa: CASSFESGEKLFF
j_call: TRBJ1-4
v_call: TRBV5-1
clone_size: -
d_call: -

cdr3_nt: TGTGCCACCAGTTTCTCAGGATACGAGCAGTACTTC
cdr3_aa: CATSFSGYEQYF
j_call: TRBJ2-7
v_call: TRBV15
clone_size: -
d_call: -

cdr3_nt: TGTGCCAGCAGTTACGACATCCTCACGGACTATGGCTACACCTTC
cdr3_aa: CASSYDILTDYGYTF
j_call: TRBJ1-2
v_call: TRBV6-5
clone_size: once
d_call: -

cdr3_nt: TGTACCAGCAGCCCTCTCCGCTCCTACAATGAGCAGTTCTTC
cdr3_aa: CTSSPLRSYNEQFF
j_call: TRBJ2-1
v_call: TRBV3-1/TRBV3-2
clone_size: once
d_call: -

cdr3_nt: TGTGCCACCAGTGATACGAGACAGATGAATGAAAAACTGTTTTTT
cdr3_aa: CATSDTRQMNEKLFF
j_call: TRBJ1-4
v_call: TRBV24-1
clone_size: -
d_call: -

cdr3_nt: TGCGCCAGCAGCCAGCTAAAAGGAGGGAACACTGAAGCTTTCTTT
cdr3_aa: CASSQLKGGNTEAFF
j_call: TRBJ1-1
v_call: TRBV4-1
clone_size: once
d_call: -

cdr3_nt: TGTGCCAGCAGTTTAGGGGGAGGTGAGCAGTTCTTC
cdr3_aa: CASSLGGGEQFF
j_call: TRBJ2-1
v_call: TRBV12-3/TRBV12-4
clone_size: -
d_call: -

cdr3_nt: TGCGCCAGCAGCCAAGCCCCGGACAGCAGCTCCTACGAGCAGTACTTC
cdr3_aa: CASSQAPDSSSYEQYF
j_call: TRBJ2-7
v_call: TRBV4-1
clone_size: -
d_call: -